Listed below are T cell receptor beta chains from one sample, sequenced in a study of cytomegalovirus exposure and HLA in healthy donors. Some clones are missing from TCRdb's copy, which holds only in-frame ones; the method was immunoSEQ multiplex PCR. The sample contains approximately 240,000 clones, approximately 82% of which appear only once. The sample taken for sequencing was PBMCs. The receptors derive from a woman between 40 and 50 years old in good health and CMV-seronegative. The CDR3 runs from the conserved cysteine through the conserved F or W. The D gene is left open where the match is weak. Size is stated for part of the rows, as once, few or many counts, or as a class when the clone is expanded.

v_call	d_call	clone_size	j_call	cdr3_aa	cdr3_nt
TRBV10-1	.	.	TRBJ2-5	CASSENFGSGRYF	TGCGCCAGCAGTGAAAATTTCGGAAGCGGTCGGTACTTC
TRBV2	.	.	TRBJ1-3	CASTRTEHIGNTIYF	TGTGCCAGCACCCGGACAGAGCACATTGGAAACACCATATATTTT
TRBV19	.	.	TRBJ1-4	CASRTTRPNEKLFF	TGTGCCAGTAGAACGACACGCCCTAATGAAAAACTGTTTTTT
TRBV7-7	TRBD1	.	TRBJ2-5	CASSSDRGHGETQYF	TGTGCTAGCAGCTCGGACAGGGGGCACGGAGAGACCCAGTACTTC
TRBV10-2	.	.	TRBJ2-7	CASSVLPTGSSYEQYF	TGCGCCAGCTCGGTACTACCGACGGGTAGCTCCTACGAGCAGTACTTC
TRBV6-1	.	.	TRBJ2-2	CASSEIDSRSPGELFF	TGTGCCAGCAGTGAAATTGATAGTCGCTCGCCCGGGGAGCTGTTTTTT
TRBV4-2	.	.	TRBJ1-4	CASSQGAGSNEKLFF	TGTGCCAGCAGCCAAGGAGCAGGGTCTAATGAAAAACTGTTTTTT
TRBV28	.	.	TRBJ1-5	CASSLGGTGDQPQHF	TGTGCCAGCAGTTTAGGCGGTACAGGCGATCAGCCCCAGCATTTT
TRBV7-9	TRBD1	.	TRBJ1-4	CASSPGQGIKLFF	TGTGCCAGCAGCCCCGGACAGGGAATAAAACTGTTTTTT
TRBV5-1	TRBD1	.	TRBJ1-1	CASSPPGTAGNTEAFF	TGCGCCAGCAGCCCCCCCGGGACAGCAGGAAACACTGAAGCTTTCTTT
TRBV28	TRBD1	.	TRBJ1-2	CASSFAGGNYGYTF	TGTGCCAGCAGTTTTGCAGGGGGCAATTATGGCTACACCTTC
TRBV7-9	.	.	TRBJ1-1	CASSLAKGAGTEAFF	TGTGCCAGCAGCTTAGCGAAAGGGGCAGGGACTGAAGCTTTCTTT
TRBV6-5	.	.	TRBJ1-2	CASGQVGSSNYGYTF	TGTGCCAGCGGCCAGGTGGGCAGCTCTAACTATGGCTACACCTTC
TRBV5-1	TRBD1	.	TRBJ2-7	CASSWDSYEQYF	TGCGCCAGCAGCTGGGACAGCTACGAGCAGTACTTC
TRBV7-3	TRBD2	.	TRBJ2-2	CASSFKRGGDAGELFF	TGTGCCAGCAGCTTCAAGCGGGGGGGCGATGCCGGGGAGCTGTTTTTT
TRBV28	TRBD1	.	TRBJ1-5	CASSPDRDSNQPQHF	TGTGCCAGCAGTCCGGACAGGGATAGCAATCAGCCCCAGCATTTT
TRBV13	.	.	TRBJ1-6	CASSLKSSEENSPLHF	TGTGCCAGCAGCTTAAAGTCGTCAGAAGAAAATTCACCCCTCCACTTT
TRBV20-1	.	.	TRBJ1-2	CRTGGIYGYTF	TGCAGGACTGGGGGGATTTATGGCTACACCTTC
TRBV30	.	.	TRBJ2-7	CAWSGMSEQYF	TGTGCCTGGAGTGGAATGAGCGAGCAGTACTTC
TRBV7-6	TRBD1	few	TRBJ1-2	CASSIRQGETGYTF	TGTGCCAGCAGCATACGACAGGGGGAGACGGGCTACACCTTC
TRBV5-1	.	few	TRBJ1-4	CASSSQSTNEKLFF	TGCGCCAGCAGCTCCCAATCAACTAATGAAAAACTGTTTTTT
TRBV5-6	.	.	TRBJ1-2	CASSFLQGYGYTF	TGTGCCAGCAGTTTCCTACAGGGCTATGGCTACACCTTC
TRBV30	TRBD2	.	TRBJ2-7	CAWMTRRGAYEQYF	TGTGCCTGGATGACACGGCGGGGGGCCTACGAGCAGTACTTC
TRBV4-2	.	.	TRBJ2-7	CASSQEGGISYEQYF	TGTGCCAGCAGCCAAGAGGGCGGGATCTCCTACGAGCAGTACTTC
TRBV7-6	.	.	TRBJ2-7	CASTRGPRYEQYF	TGTGCCAGTACCAGGGGACCCCGCTACGAGCAGTACTTC
TRBV6-6	TRBD2	.	TRBJ2-1	CASSYGVGGGNEQFF	TGTGCCAGCAGTTACGGTGTTGGGGGGGGCAATGAGCAGTTCTTC
TRBV7-3	.	few	TRBJ1-4	CASSVRQTNEKLFF	TGTGCCAGCAGCGTGCGACAGACAAATGAAAAACTGTTTTTT
TRBV28	.	.	TRBJ2-5	CASSLTSQETQYF	TGTGCCAGCAGTTTAACATCCCAAGAGACCCAGTACTTC
TRBV7-9	.	.	TRBJ2-2	CASSLTGPGELFF	TGTGCCAGCAGCTTGACGGGTCCCGGGGAGCTGTTTTTT
TRBV7-9	.	.	TRBJ1-2	CASSYPGRTDYGYTF	TGTGCCAGCAGCTACCCCGGGAGGACGGACTATGGCTACACCTTC
TRBV6-1	.	.	TRBJ1-5	CASSEARRMRNQPQHF	TGTGCCAGCAGTGAAGCTCGGCGGATGCGCAATCAGCCCCAGCATTTT
TRBV6-6	TRBD1	.	TRBJ2-2	CASSYPGTGVIGELFF	TGTGCCAGCAGTTACCCCGGGACAGGGGTGATCGGGGAGCTGTTTTTT
TRBV9	.	once	TRBJ2-5	CASSVGPGWETQYF	TGTGCCAGCAGCGTAGGTCCAGGGTGGGAGACCCAGTACTTC
TRBV4-1	.	.	TRBJ1-1	CASSQLDRDNEAFF	TGCGCCAGCAGCCAGTTGGACAGAGATAATGAAGCTTTCTTT
TRBV27	TRBD1	.	TRBJ2-5	CASSSRIARTGDRETQYF	TGTGCCAGCAGTTCCAGGATAGCCCGGACAGGGGATCGCGAGACCCAGTACTTC
TRBV9	TRBD2	.	TRBJ2-3	CASSVESGGATDTQYF	TGTGCCAGCAGCGTAGAATCGGGGGGGGCGACAGATACGCAGTATTTT
TRBV11-3	.	.	TRBJ1-1	CASSFDEGGEAFF	TGTGCCAGCAGCTTCGACGAGGGAGGCGAAGCTTTCTTT
TRBV10-3	.	.	TRBJ2-7	CAISDGGNEQYF	TGTGCCATCAGTGATGGGGGGAACGAGCAGTACTTC
TRBV28	TRBD2	.	TRBJ2-7	CASSLSLGGLAGTYEQYF	TGTGCCAGCAGTTTATCCTTGGGGGGACTAGCGGGGACCTACGAGCAGTACTTC
TRBV4-2	.	.	TRBJ1-1	CASSQLRGTEAFF	TGTGCCAGCAGCCAACTCAGGGGCACTGAAGCTTTCTTT
TRBV10-3	TRBD1	.	TRBJ1-1	CAVRDRANTEAFF	TGTGCCGTCCGGGACAGGGCAAACACTGAAGCTTTCTTT
TRBV4-1	.	.	TRBJ1-1	CASSQVNRQVMNTEAFF	TGCGCCAGCAGCCAAGTAAACCGACAAGTCATGAACACTGAAGCTTTCTTT
TRBV7-2	.	once	TRBJ1-1	CASSSVRGTEAFF	TGTGCCAGCAGCTCCGTACGGGGGACTGAAGCTTTCTTT
TRBV7-9	.	.	TRBJ1-2	CASSLAQGSYTF	TGTGCCAGCAGCTTAGCGCAGGGGAGCTACACCTTC
TRBV2	TRBD2	once	TRBJ2-2	CASSVAGGYTGELFF	TGTGCCAGCAGTGTAGCGGGGGGTTACACCGGGGAGCTGTTTTTT
TRBV5-1	TRBD1	.	TRBJ2-5	CASRDGTGGREETQYF	TGCGCCAGCAGGGATGGGACAGGGGGCAGAGAAGAGACCCAGTACTTC
TRBV7-9	TRBD2	.	TRBJ2-5	CASSAWTRGGLGQETQYF	TGTGCCAGCAGCGCTTGGACCCGGGGGGGCCTAGGGCAAGAGACCCAGTACTTC
TRBV19	TRBD1	.	TRBJ2-7	CASAPWTGAYEQYF	TGTGCCAGCGCCCCCTGGACAGGCGCCTACGAGCAGTACTTC
TRBV7-9	TRBD1	.	TRBJ2-2	CASSLAGQGRTGELFF	TGTGCCAGCAGCTTAGCTGGACAGGGAAGAACCGGGGAGCTGTTTTTT
TRBV18	.	.	TRBJ1-4	CASSPLQSPTNEKLFF	TGTGCCAGCTCACCCCTACAGAGTCCAACTAATGAAAAACTGTTTTTT
TRBV30	.	.	TRBJ1-4	CAWTGAGEKLFF	TGTGCCTGGACAGGGGCCGGTGAAAAACTGTTTTTT
TRBV9	.	.	TRBJ1-2	CASTSDYGYTF	TGTGCCAGCACCTCAGACTATGGCTACACCTTC
TRBV19	.	.	TRBJ2-1	CASSIRQGNEQFF	TGTGCCAGTAGTATCCGGCAGGGTAATGAGCAGTTCTTC
TRBV2	TRBD1	.	TRBJ2-6	CASSEWDRESSGANVLTF	TGTGCCAGCAGTGAATGGGACAGGGAAAGCTCTGGGGCCAACGTCCTGACTTTC
TRBV19	TRBD2	.	TRBJ2-3	CASSMNTGLAGGTDTQYF	TGTGCCAGTAGTATGAATACAGGACTAGCGGGGGGTACAGATACGCAGTATTTT